This TCR beta chain was sequenced for a study of OX40 agonist ivuxolimab in advanced cancers. In regard to this clone: Antigen specificity is unknown.

With baseline, cycle 4 day 1, and cycle 7 day 1 as timepoints, blood was sampled. Study-wide results and caveats: CD8+ T cells averaged more expanded clones than CD4+. Also showing low normalized T-cell clonal expansion were some of the nonresponders.

This CDR3 is built from 11 residues. Per the germline V gene, CDR1 is ENHRY and CDR2 is SYGVKD. The germline V and J ends were trimmed by 3 bases and 6 bases, with 4 bases remaining between them. Profiled with immunoSEQ multiplex PCR; TCRdb holds only in-frame clones, not every one. The table has about 88,000 clones, around 85% seen once. The chain has TRBV10-3 and TRBJ2-3; no reliable D call. The material was CD4+ or CD8+ T cells sorted from blood, obtained in a trial of the OX40 agonist ivuxolimab. This clonotype was sampled from an adult with an advanced solid tumor such as melanoma, head and neck, liver or kidney cancer. This CDR3 is CAISEMDTQYF. The CDR3 coding sequence is TGTGCCATCAGTGAAATGGATACGCAGTATTTT.